The clone carrying this T cell receptor beta chain was seen ten or more times. Its antigen is unidentified. The data derive from a study of CD8 T cells in ankylosing spondylitis. Notes on the study in general: Disease-associated clones were reportedly significantly overrepresented in matched ankylosing spondylitis synovial fluid.

The germline V gene encodes CDR1 SGHDT and CDR2 YYEEEE. The germline V and J ends were trimmed by 4 bases and 2 bases, with 5 bases remaining between them. This CDR3 contains 12 residues. TCRdb reprocessed the 5' RACE reads via MiXCR and lists one record per CDR3 protein. The data hold 130,000 or so distinct CDR3 sequences, with approximately 6.8% observed a single time. What was sequenced was blood, either unsorted or a sorted T cell fraction (not recorded which). The clonotype originates from a male donor with ankylosing spondylitis or in good health (not recorded which). The V call is TRBV5-6, the J call TRBJ2-3; D gene uncertain. CDR3 residues: CASSPNTDTQYF. The CDR3 DNA follows: TGTGCCAGCAGCCCGAACACAGATACGCAGTATTTT.